The 4 T cell receptor beta chains reported below all come from one sample, sequenced in a study of identical twins. TCRdb processed the 5' RACE reads anew with MiXCR; each CDR3 protein has one entry. In the table there are hundreds of thousands of distinct CDR3 sequences, roughly 9.4% of which are singletons. Sequencing was performed on memory (CD45RO+) T cells sorted from blood. All receptors derive from a woman aged 18-30 years in good health.

There are many counts of this clonotype. The J gene is TRBJ2-3, the V gene TRBV6-1, with 10 bases matching TRBD2. This CDR3 contains 15 residues. Trimming took 2 bases from V and 2 from J; bases not matched to a gene: 1. CDR1 and CDR2 from the germline V gene are MNHNS and SASEGT. CDR3: CASSELAGDTDTQYF. The CDR3 DNA reads as TGTGCCAGCAGTGAACTAGCGGGAGACACAGATACGCAGTATTTT.

The chain recombines TRBV6-1 with TRBJ2-3; D may be TRBD1 (6 bases). CDR3 length: 15 amino acids. Germline lookup yields CDR1 MNHNS and CDR2 SASEGT. V was cut by 8 bases and J by 2 bases, with 17 bases left in between. The CDR3 DNA sequence: TGTGCCAGCGCTATCCCGGGACACCTCACAGATACGCAGTATTTT. This codes for CASAIPGHLTDTQYF.

This clonotype was observed a handful of times. V is TRBV20-1 and J is TRBJ2-7; 7 bases line up with TRBD1. CDR3 size: 13 residues. CDR1 and CDR2 (germline): DFQATT, SNEGSKA (reference sequence). The V segment lost 5 bases and the J segment 3 bases; nucleotides outside the gene matches: 7. The CDR3 loop is CSAAGNRGYEQYF. In nucleotides, the CDR3 is TGCAGTGCTGCGGGCAACAGGGGCTACGAGCAGTACTTC.

The chain has TRBV7-6 and TRBJ1-3; weak D call: TRBD1 (5 bases). Trimming removed 4 bases from V and 0 bases from J, with 19 bases in between. CDR1 and CDR2 from the germline V gene are SGHVS and FNYEAQ. There are 18 residues in the CDR3. As DNA, the CDR3 is TGTGCCAGCAGCTATTTCGGGCCGACAGCCTCCTCTGGAAACACCATATATTTT. It yields the protein CASSYFGPTASSGNTIYF.